This T cell receptor (beta chain) was captured in a study of cytomegalovirus exposure and HLA in healthy donors. It was with 60 Vbeta and 13 Jbeta primers that the PCR ran. The protocol was immunoSEQ multiplex PCR, while the TCRdb copy is restricted to in-frame clones and leaves out a portion. The sample has some 140,000 clones, more than 60% seen once. The CDR3 runs 16 residues. Germline V gene lookup returns CDR1 SGDLS and CDR2 YYNGEE. V lost 4 bases and J lost 5, with 20 bases in between. Sequencing input: PBMCs. This clonotype originated in a woman between 50 and 59 years old in good health and CMV-seropositive. This chain connects TRBV9 to TRBJ2-3; D is possibly TRBD2 (6 bases). CDR3 nucleotides: TGTGCCAGCAGCCCCCAGGACTGGGACTTGCAAGATACGCAGTATTTT. Protein: CASSPQDWDLQDTQYF.